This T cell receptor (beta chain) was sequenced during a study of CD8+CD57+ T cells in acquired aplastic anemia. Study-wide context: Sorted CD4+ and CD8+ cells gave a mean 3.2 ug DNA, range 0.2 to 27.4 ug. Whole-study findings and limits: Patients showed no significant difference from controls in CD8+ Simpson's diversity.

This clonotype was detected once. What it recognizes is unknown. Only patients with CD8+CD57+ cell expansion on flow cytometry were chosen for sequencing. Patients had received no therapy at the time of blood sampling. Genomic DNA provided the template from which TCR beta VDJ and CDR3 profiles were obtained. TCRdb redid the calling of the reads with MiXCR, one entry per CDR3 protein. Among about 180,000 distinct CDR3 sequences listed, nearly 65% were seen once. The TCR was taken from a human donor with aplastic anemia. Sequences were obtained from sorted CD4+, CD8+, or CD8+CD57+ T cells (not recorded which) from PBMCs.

CDR3 sequence (DNA): TGTGCCAGTAGTATAGGTGGAAGTGAAGCTTTCTTT. Its protein product is CASSIGGSEAFF. The chain couples TRBV19 to TRBJ1-1; D gene uncertain. The length of the CDR3 is 12 residues. The ends were cut back, 1 base at V and 7 bases at J, with 7 bases in the middle. Germline assignment: CDR1 LNHDA and CDR2 SQIVND (reference sequence). Looking up the rest from reference TRBV19 and TRBJ1-1 gives the full variable domain: DGGITQSPKYLFRKEGQNVTLSCEQNLNHDAMYWYRQDPGQGLRLIYYSQIVNDFQKGDIAEGYSVSREKKESFPLTVTSAQKNPTAFYLCASSIGGSEAFFGQGTRLTVV.